The rows below give T cell receptor beta chains drawn from one sample of a study of cytotoxic CD8 clonotypes in ibrutinib-treated CLL. Measured with immunoSEQ multiplex PCR; TCRdb has only the in-frame clones, and not every one. The sample carries roughly 250,000 clones, 70% recorded once. Sequenced material: PBMCs, taken after 24 months of ibrutinib treatment. Source of these receptors: a human donor with chronic lymphocytic leukemia. Each CDR3 is given with its conserved first and last residue. D genes are given only for firm matches. Not every row has a clone size; where given, it reads once, few, many or a size class.

>TRBD1|TRBV5-1|.|TRBJ2-3
CASGRQGYTDTQYF
TGCGCCAGCGGACGACAGGGATACACAGATACGCAGTATTTT
>TRBD2|TRBV27|.|TRBJ2-5
CASSFRTSGRPETQYF
TGTGCCAGCAGTTTTCGTACTAGCGGGAGACCAGAGACCCAGTACTTC
>TRBD2|TRBV7-7|.|TRBJ2-3
CASSLGTSYTDTQYF
TGTGCTAGCAGCTTGGGGACTAGCTACACAGATACGCAGTATTTT
>.|TRBV7-3|.|TRBJ2-7
CASSLMGAVAYEQYF
TGTGCCAGCAGCTTAATGGGGGCCGTTGCGTACGAGCAGTACTTC
>TRBD2|TRBV9|few|TRBJ2-1
CASSVAGTRINEQFF
TGTGCCAGCAGCGTAGCGGGGACTAGAATCAATGAGCAGTTCTTC
>.|TRBV6-5|few|TRBJ1-1
CASSQLPDPGVIAFF
TGTGCCAGCAGTCAACTACCCGACCCGGGGGTGATAGCTTTCTTT
>TRBD2|TRBV9|.|TRBJ2-1
CASSPLGGISNEQFF
TGTGCCAGCAGCCCCCTGGGGGGGATTAGCAATGAGCAGTTCTTC
>TRBD1|TRBV6-5|.|TRBJ2-3
CASSLGQGNTDTQYF
TGTGCCAGCAGTCTCGGACAGGGGAACACAGATACGCAGTATTTT
>TRBD2|TRBV5-1|.|TRBJ2-7
CASSSWREGLNEQYF
TGCGCCAGCAGCTCATGGCGGGAGGGCCTGAACGAGCAGTACTTC
>.|TRBV19|few|TRBJ1-2
CASNKDSGNYGYTF
TGTGCCAGTAATAAGGATTCGGGTAACTATGGCTACACCTTC
>.|TRBV5-6|.|TRBJ2-2
CASSLEGGKNGELFF
TGTGCCAGCAGCTTGGAGGGCGGGAAGAACGGGGAGCTGTTTTTT
>TRBD1|TRBV9|.|TRBJ2-2
CASSVARGTPGGELFF
TGTGCCAGCAGCGTGGCCAGGGGGACCCCCGGCGGGGAGCTGTTTTTT
>.|TRBV19|.|TRBJ1-1
CARHVCQGVYSMNTEAFF
TGTGCCAGACACGTATGCCAAGGAGTCTACTCCATGAACACTGAAGCTTTCTTT
>TRBD1|TRBV6-5|few|TRBJ1-1
CASSSSGTGFWEAFF
TGTGCCAGCAGTTCCTCCGGGACAGGGTTTTGGGAAGCTTTCTTT
>TRBD2|TRBV7-8|.|TRBJ2-1
CASSLAGRSYNEQFF
TGTGCCAGCAGCTTAGCCGGGAGGTCCTACAATGAGCAGTTCTTC
>TRBD2|TRBV30|.|TRBJ2-7
CAWSAGRGYEQYF
TGTGCCTGGAGTGCTGGGAGGGGCTACGAGCAGTACTTC
>TRBD1|TRBV7-9|.|TRBJ2-7
CASSRGQGMNYEQYF
TGTGCCAGCAGCAGGGGGCAGGGAATGAACTACGAGCAGTACTTC
>TRBD1|TRBV6-5|.|TRBJ2-5
CASSSTGTGGALQYF
TGTGCCAGCAGTTCCACCGGGACAGGGGGCGCGCTCCAATACTTC
>TRBD1|TRBV9|.|TRBJ2-3
CASSAHVSGGRTDTQYF
TGTGCCAGCAGCGCCCACGTATCAGGGGGCCGCACAGATACGCAGTATTTT
>TRBD1|TRBV19|.|TRBJ1-5
CASSIDRAHNQPQHF
TGTGCCAGTAGTATTGACAGGGCCCACAATCAGCCCCAGCATTTT
>.|TRBV28|.|TRBJ2-2
CASSASGELFF
TGTGCCAGCAGTGCATCCGGGGAGCTGTTTTTT
>.|TRBV6-5|.|TRBJ1-3
CASSYSGLTSGNTIYF
TGTGCCAGCAGTTACTCGGGCTTAACCTCTGGAAACACCATATATTTT
>TRBD1|TRBV4-2|.|TRBJ1-2
CASSQDRGFFTF
TGTGCCAGCAGCCAGGACAGGGGCTTCTTCACCTTC
>TRBD2|TRBV9|.|TRBJ2-7
CASSVEASGSLYEQYF
TGTGCCAGCAGCGTAGAGGCTAGCGGGAGCCTCTACGAGCAGTACTTC
>.|TRBV7-9|.|TRBJ2-2
CASSPGITITGELFF
TGTGCCAGCAGCCCGGGGATAACCATCACCGGGGAGCTGTTTTTT
>.|TRBV9|.|TRBJ2-7
CASSSRTSYEQYF
TGTGCCAGCAGCTCTCGGACATCCTACGAGCAGTACTTC
>.|TRBV29-1|.|TRBJ2-2
CSARPYTGELFF
TGCAGCGCGAGACCTTATACCGGGGAGCTGTTTTTT
>.|TRBV29-1|few|TRBJ2-7
CSVRTVGGVKYF
TGCAGCGTTAGGACAGTAGGAGGGGTGAAGTACTTC
>.|TRBV5-4|few|TRBJ2-1
CATPGTSVGNEQFF
TGTGCCACCCCAGGAACCAGCGTAGGGAATGAGCAGTTCTTC
>.|TRBV10-3|.|TRBJ2-5
CAISLLPRAASQETQYF
TGTGCCATCTCCCTACTGCCCCGAGCGGCATCCCAAGAGACCCAGTACTTC
>.|TRBV5-1|.|TRBJ1-4
CASSSSDSRNEKLFF
TGCGCCAGCAGCTCCTCGGACAGCAGGAATGAAAAACTGTTTTTT
>.|TRBV10-2|.|TRBJ1-2
CASSESVGGRGYTF
TGCGCCAGCAGTGAGAGTGTAGGGGGGAGAGGCTACACCTTC
>.|TRBV7-9|.|TRBJ2-1
CASSTQYNEQFF
TGTGCCAGCAGCACACAGTACAATGAGCAGTTCTTC
>TRBD1|TRBV15|.|TRBJ2-3
CATRRTGDTDTQYF
TGTGCCACCAGAAGGACAGGAGACACAGATACGCAGTATTTT
>.|TRBV6-5|.|TRBJ2-7
CASSLDFTYEQYF
TGTGCCAGCAGTCTGGACTTTACCTACGAGCAGTACTTC